This T cell receptor beta chain was captured by sequencing in a study of OX40 agonist ivuxolimab in advanced cancers. Across the whole study: A partial response was reached by three patients: one with hepatocellular carcinoma and two with cutaneous melanoma.

Repertoires were generated with immunoSEQ multiplex PCR, while TCRdb's copy carries only in-frame clones and drops some. The repertoire holds some 45,000 clones, approximately 84% seen once, with 30% to 45% in the top ten. Blood specimens came from baseline, cycle 4 day 1, and cycle 7 day 1. The input for sequencing was CD4+ or CD8+ T cells sorted from blood, taken in a trial of the OX40 agonist ivuxolimab. The origin of this receptor is an adult with an advanced solid tumor such as melanoma, head and neck, liver or kidney cancer.

CDR3 sequence: CASSSPFRRGSTDTQYF. DNA for the CDR3: TGTGCCAGCAGTTCCCCTTTCCGGCGGGGGAGCACAGATACGCAGTATTTT. This chain connects TRBV27 to TRBJ2-3; the match to TRBD2 covers 7 bases. The germline V gene has CDR1 MNHEY and CDR2 SMNVEV (reference sequence). This CDR3 has 17 residues. Trimming removed 4 bases from V and 0 bases from J; junction bases left unmatched: 10.